This entry features one T cell receptor beta chain sequence. Its antigen specificity is not known. Nothing much larger sits one base from this clone, and base qualities are not available. The entry originates in a study of control samples from healthy donors and cancer patients (dated by TCRdb to the early 2020s). Library method: the immunoSEQ multiplex PCR assay. The immuneACCESS repertoire file appears here via TCRdb, limited to in-frame rearrangements. These files lack a portion of the clones; in checked studies, under half of the deficit traces to unresolved V genes, and the cause of the others is not known. The sample table holds some 130,000 clones, of which around 93% were seen once. The ten largest clones take up around 2.1% of the sample. The germline V gene encodes CDR1 SGHRS and CDR2 YFSETQ. The CDR3 has 17 amino acids, counting the end cysteine and phenylalanine. Left in the record is the CDR3 DNA by itself, 51 bases read in frame from the first base. A distance of 23 bases separates the germline ends of V and J, which lose 6 bases and 2 bases respectively.

Sequencing used blood. The chain employs TRBV5-1 and TRBJ2-5; the D gene is possibly TRBD1 or TRBD2, each agreeing over 5 bases. This clonotype originated in a woman aged 45-65 years in good health. In nucleotides, the sequence is TGCGCCAGCAAAAAGGGTATGGGGACCCCAAGACAAGAGACCCAGTACTTC. This yields the protein CASKKGMGTPRQETQYF.